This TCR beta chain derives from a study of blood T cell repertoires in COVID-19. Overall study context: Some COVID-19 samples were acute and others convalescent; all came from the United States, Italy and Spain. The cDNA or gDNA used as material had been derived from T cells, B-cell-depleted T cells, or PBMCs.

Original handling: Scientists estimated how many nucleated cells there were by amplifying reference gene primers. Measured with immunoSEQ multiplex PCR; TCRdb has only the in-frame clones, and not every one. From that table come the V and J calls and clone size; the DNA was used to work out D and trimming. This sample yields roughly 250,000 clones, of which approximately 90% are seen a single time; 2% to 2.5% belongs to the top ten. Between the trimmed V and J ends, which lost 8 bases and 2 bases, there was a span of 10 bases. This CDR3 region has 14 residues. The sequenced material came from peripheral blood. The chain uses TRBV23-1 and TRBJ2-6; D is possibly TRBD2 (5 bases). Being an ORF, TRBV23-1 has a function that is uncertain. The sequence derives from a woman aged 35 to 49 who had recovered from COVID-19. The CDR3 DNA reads TGCGCCAGCTTAGCGCAGACTGGGGCCAACGTCCTGACTTTC. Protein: CASLAQTGANVLTF.